A selection of T cell receptor beta chains follows, all from one sample in a study of blood T cell repertoires in COVID-19. The repertoire was sequenced with immunoSEQ multiplex PCR; TCRdb's copy has only in-frame clones and lacks some. The data show more than 140,000 clones, about four fifths seen once. Sequenced material: peripheral blood. The receptor source for this set is a human donor in a cohort sampled during active COVID-19. The CDR3 runs from the conserved cysteine through the conserved F or W.

j_call,v_call,cdr3_aa
TRBJ2-2,TRBV5-1,CASSLGHYGELFF
TRBJ2-7,TRBV6-1,CASREGTGNEQYF
TRBJ2-3,TRBV5-1,CASSLEGLSPDTQYF
TRBJ1-1,TRBV7-2,CASSFFGGNTEAFF
TRBJ2-1,TRBV24-1,CATSDPPSARIPYNEQFF
TRBJ2-5,TRBV7-9,CASSLGVAGGLGQETQYF
TRBJ1-1,TRBV29-1,CSVETHMNTEAFF
TRBJ2-1,TRBV3-1/TRBV3-2,CASSQPFYSGSVNEQFF
TRBJ1-5,TRBV19,CASPRGYSNQPQHF
TRBJ2-1,TRBV6-5,CASRLGRLNEQFF
TRBJ1-2,TRBV30,CAWSPGGPGYTF
TRBJ2-1,TRBV7-6,CASSLAVGLAGAYNEQFF
TRBJ2-1,TRBV4-1,CASREEPTGTIYNEQFF
TRBJ2-2,TRBV7-6,CASSSNPGPRGELFF
TRBJ2-7,TRBV5-5,CASSVGRQGVYEQYF
TRBJ1-1,TRBV7-8,CASSSRNPYLVNTEAFF
TRBJ2-1,TRBV9,CASSVGFGRGNEQFF
TRBJ2-1,TRBV28,CASSFTGTAYNEQFF
TRBJ1-1,TRBV18,CASSELQGTEAFF
TRBJ1-1,TRBV30,CAFLGLVTGDWTEAFF
TRBJ2-6,TRBV7-3,CASRLMASGANVLTF
TRBJ1-1,TRBV5-1,CASSPTQGLRTEAFF
TRBJ2-5,TRBV19,CASSPGMGETQYF
TRBJ1-2,TRBV5-6,CASSWTAHSSSGYTF
TRBJ2-4,TRBV19,CASSRSDREIQYF
TRBJ2-2,TRBV5-1,CASSFDRLNTGELFF
TRBJ1-1,TRBV18,CASSPTGVRTEAFF
TRBJ2-7,TRBV15,CATSREWGGSYEQYF
TRBJ2-3,TRBV19,CAVGTSGTDTQYF
TRBJ2-2,TRBV29-1,CSVTNLTQGTGELFF
TRBJ1-5,TRBV19,CASSGQDRNVEQPQHF
TRBJ2-6,TRBV23-1,CASSQRRTSGSSGANVLTF
TRBJ1-2,TRBV4-1,CASGISSKKGGGHGYTF
TRBJ2-7,TRBV18,CASSSGTGPYEQYF
TRBJ2-2,TRBV7-9,CASSGGTGGWAGELFF
TRBJ2-5,TRBV2,CASGHLEQETQYF
TRBJ2-5,TRBV29-1,CSVGGTAQETQYF
TRBJ1-5,TRBV18,CASSPLGQGNQPQHF
TRBJ2-1,TRBV18,CASSPPPGLAYEQFF
TRBJ1-1,TRBV6-5,CASSLYPGDTEAFF
TRBJ2-7,TRBV27,CASSFSGQEPYEQYF
TRBJ2-3,TRBV18,CASSRQGTDTQYF
TRBJ2-1,TRBV4-1,CASSQENRGTDEQFF
TRBJ2-2,TRBV7-3,CASSLIAPGELFF